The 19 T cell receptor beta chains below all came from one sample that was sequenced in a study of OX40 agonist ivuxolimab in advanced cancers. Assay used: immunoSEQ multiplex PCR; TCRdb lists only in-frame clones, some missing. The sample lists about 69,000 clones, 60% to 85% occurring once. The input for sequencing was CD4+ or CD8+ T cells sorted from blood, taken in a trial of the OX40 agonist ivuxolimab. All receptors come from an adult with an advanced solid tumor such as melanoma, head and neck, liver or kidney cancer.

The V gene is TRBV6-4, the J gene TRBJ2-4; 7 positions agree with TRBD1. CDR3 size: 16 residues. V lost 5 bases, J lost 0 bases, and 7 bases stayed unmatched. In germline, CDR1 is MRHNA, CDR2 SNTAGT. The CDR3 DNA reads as TGTGCCAGCAGTAGGCTAGGGGGCAGAGCCAAAAACATTCAGTACTTC. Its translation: CASSRLGGRAKNIQYF.

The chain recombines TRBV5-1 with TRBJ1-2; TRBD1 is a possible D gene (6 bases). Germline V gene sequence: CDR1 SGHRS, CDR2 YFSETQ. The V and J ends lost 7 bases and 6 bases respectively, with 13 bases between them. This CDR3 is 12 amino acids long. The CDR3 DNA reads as TGCGCCAGCCCTGGGGGCGGTGATGGCTACACCTTC. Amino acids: CASPGGGDGYTF.

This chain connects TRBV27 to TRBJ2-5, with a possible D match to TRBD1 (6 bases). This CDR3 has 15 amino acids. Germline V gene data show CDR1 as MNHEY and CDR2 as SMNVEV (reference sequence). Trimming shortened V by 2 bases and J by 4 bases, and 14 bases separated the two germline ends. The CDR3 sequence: CASSLNPRGSETQYF. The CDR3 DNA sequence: TGTGCCAGCAGTTTAAACCCCAGGGGTTCAGAGACCCAGTACTTC.

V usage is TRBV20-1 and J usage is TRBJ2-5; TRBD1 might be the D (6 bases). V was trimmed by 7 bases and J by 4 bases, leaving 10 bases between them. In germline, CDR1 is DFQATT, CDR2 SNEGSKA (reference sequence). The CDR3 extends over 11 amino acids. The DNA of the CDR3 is TGCAGTGTTAAAGGGGGAGAGACCCAGTACTTC. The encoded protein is CSVKGGETQYF.

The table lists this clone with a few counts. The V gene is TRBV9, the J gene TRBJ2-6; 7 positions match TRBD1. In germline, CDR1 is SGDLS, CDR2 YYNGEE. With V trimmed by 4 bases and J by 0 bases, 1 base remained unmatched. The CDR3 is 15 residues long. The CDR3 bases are TGTGCCAGCAGCAGGGACAGCTCTGGGGCCAACGTCCTGACTTTC. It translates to CASSRDSSGANVLTF.

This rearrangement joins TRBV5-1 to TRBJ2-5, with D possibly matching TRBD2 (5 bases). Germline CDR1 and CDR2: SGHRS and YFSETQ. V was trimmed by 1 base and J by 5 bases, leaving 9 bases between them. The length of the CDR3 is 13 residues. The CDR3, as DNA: TGCGCCAGCAGCTTGAGGAGGCTGGAGACCCAGTACTTC. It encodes CASSLRRLETQYF.

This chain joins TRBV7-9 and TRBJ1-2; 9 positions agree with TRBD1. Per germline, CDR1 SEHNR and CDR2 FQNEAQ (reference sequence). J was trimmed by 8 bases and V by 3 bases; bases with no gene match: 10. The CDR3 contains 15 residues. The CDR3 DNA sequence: TGTGCCAGCAGCTTCGGGGGGACAGGGAGCGACGGCTACACCTTC. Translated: CASSFGGTGSDGYTF.

CDR3: CASSTLGQGSYNEQFF. As DNA, the CDR3 is TGTGCCAGCAGCACCCTCGGACAGGGGAGCTACAATGAGCAGTTCTTC. The genes are TRBV6-4 and TRBJ2-1, with 9 nucleotides matching TRBD1. The CDR3 sequence is 16 residues long. With 6 bases clipped from V and 3 bases from J, the junction kept 9 bases outside the gene matches. Germline CDR1 reads MRHNA; CDR2 reads SNTAGT.

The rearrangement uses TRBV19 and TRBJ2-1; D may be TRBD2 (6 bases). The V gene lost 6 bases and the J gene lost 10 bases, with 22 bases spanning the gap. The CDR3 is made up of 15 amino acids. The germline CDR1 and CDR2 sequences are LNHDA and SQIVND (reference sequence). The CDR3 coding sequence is TGTGCCAGTAGCCCGCCGGGACTTGCTACTTGGGAGCAGTTCTTC. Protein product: CASSPPGLATWEQFF.

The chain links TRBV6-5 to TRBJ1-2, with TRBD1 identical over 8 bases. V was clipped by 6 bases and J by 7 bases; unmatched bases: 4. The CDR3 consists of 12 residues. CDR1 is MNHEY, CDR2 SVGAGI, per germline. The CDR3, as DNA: TGTGCCAGCAGCTCAGGGGGCTCTGGCTACACCTTC. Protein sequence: CASSSGGSGYTF.

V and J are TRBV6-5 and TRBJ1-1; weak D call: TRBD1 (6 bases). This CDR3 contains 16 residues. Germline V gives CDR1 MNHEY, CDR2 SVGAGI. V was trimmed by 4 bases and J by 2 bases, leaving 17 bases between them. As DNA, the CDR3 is TGTGCCAGCAGTTCCCCGGGCCGGGGGCTAAACACTGAAGCTTTCTTT. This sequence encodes CASSSPGRGLNTEAFF.

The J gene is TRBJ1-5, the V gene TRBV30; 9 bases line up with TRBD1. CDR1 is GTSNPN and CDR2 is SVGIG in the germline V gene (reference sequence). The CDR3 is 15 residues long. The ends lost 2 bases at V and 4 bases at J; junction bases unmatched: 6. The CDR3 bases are TGTGCCTGGAGTACCGGGACAGGGCGAAATCAGCCCCAGCATTTT. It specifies CAWSTGTGRNQPQHF.

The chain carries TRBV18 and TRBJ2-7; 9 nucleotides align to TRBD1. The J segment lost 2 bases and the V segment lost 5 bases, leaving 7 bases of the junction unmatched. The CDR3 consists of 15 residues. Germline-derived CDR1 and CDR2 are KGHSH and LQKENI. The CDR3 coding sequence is TGTGCCAGCTCATCTCCGACAGGGGGGGCCTACGAGCAGTACTTC. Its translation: CASSSPTGGAYEQYF.

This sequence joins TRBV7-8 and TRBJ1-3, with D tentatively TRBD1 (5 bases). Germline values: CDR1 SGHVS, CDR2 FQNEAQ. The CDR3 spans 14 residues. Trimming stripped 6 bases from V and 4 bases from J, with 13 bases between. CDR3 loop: CASRLSGPGNTIYF. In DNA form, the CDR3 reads TGTGCCAGCAGGCTTTCGGGGCCCGGAAACACCATATATTTT. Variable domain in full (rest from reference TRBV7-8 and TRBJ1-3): GAGVSQSPRYKVAKRGQDVALRCDPISGHVSLFWYQQALGQGPEFLTYFQNEAQLDKSGLPSDRFFAERPEGSVSTLKIQRTQQEDSAVYLCASRLSGPGNTIYFGEGSWLTVV.

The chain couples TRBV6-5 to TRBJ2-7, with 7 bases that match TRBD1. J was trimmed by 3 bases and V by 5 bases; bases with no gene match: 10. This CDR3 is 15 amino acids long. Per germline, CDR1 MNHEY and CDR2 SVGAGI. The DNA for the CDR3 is TGTGCCAGCAGTCACCCCCGACAGGGTAACTACGAGCAGTACTTC. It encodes CASSHPRQGNYEQYF.

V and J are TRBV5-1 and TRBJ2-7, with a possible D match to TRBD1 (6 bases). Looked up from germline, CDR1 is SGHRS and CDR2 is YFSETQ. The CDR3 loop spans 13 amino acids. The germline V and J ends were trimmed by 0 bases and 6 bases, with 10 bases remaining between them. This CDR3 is CASSLAGVGEQYF. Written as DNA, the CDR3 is TGCGCCAGCAGCTTGGCAGGGGTCGGCGAGCAGTACTTC.

The CDR3 loop is CASHPGTGNYKTQYF. CDR3 coding DNA: TGTGCCAGCCACCCCGGGACAGGGAATTACAAGACCCAGTACTTC. The V call is TRBV27, the J call TRBJ2-5; 9 nucleotides line up with TRBD1. The junction had 13 bases not matched to a gene; V was cut back by 8 bases and J by 6 bases. The CDR3 covers 15 residues. Germline V gives CDR1 MNHEY, CDR2 SMNVEV (reference sequence).

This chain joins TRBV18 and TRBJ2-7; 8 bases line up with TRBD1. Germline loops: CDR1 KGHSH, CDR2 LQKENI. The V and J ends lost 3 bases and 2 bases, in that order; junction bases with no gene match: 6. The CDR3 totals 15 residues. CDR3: CASSPDRGGTYEQYF. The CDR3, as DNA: TGTGCCAGCTCACCTGACAGGGGCGGTACCTACGAGCAGTACTTC. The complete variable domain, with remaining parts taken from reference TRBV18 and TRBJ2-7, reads NAGVMQNPRHLVRRRGQEARLRCSPMKGHSHVYWYRQLPEEGLKFMVYLQKENIIDESGMPKERFSAEFPKEGPSILRIQQVVRGDSAAYFCASSPDRGGTYEQYFGPGTRLTVT.

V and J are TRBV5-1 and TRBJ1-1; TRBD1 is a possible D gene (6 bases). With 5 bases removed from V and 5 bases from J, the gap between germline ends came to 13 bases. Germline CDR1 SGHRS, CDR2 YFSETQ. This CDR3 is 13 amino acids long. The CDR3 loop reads CASSSGQLTEAFF. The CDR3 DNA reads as TGCGCCAGCAGTTCGGGACAATTAACTGAAGCTTTCTTT.